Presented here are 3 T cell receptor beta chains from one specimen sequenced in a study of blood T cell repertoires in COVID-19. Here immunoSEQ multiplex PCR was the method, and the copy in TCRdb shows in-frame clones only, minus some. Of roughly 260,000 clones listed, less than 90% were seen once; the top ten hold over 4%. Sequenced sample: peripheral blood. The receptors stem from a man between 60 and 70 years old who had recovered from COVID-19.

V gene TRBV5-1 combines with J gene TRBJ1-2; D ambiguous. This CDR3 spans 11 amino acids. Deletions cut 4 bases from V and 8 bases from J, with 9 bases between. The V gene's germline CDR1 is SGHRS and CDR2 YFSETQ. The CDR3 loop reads CASSGRGGYTF. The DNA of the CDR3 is TGCGCCAGCAGCGGCAGAGGGGGCTACACCTTC.

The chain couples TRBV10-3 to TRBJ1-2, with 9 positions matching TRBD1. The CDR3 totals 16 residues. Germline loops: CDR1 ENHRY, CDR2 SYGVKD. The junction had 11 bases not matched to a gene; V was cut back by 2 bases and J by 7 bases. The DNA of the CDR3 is TGTGCCATCAGTGAGAACACCGGGACAGGGTTGAGTGGCTACACCTTC. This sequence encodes CAISENTGTGLSGYTF.

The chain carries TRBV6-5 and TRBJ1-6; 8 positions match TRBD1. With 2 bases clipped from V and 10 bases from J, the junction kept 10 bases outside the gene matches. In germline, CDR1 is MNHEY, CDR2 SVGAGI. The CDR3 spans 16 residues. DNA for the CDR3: TGTGCCAGCAGTTACAGGCAGGGGGCCATGGGGTCACCCCTCCACTTT. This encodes CASSYRQGAMGSPLHF.